This T cell receptor (beta chain) appears in the sequencing data of a study of shared clonotypes between healthy human individuals. Study-wide findings and caveats: As a rule, naive subsets had a larger estimated richness than memory subsets.

The V end was cut by 5 bases, the J end by 0 bases, with 11 bases between. This CDR3 region has 15 residues. Germline V CDR1 and CDR2: SGHTA, FQGNSA. Naive CD8 populations comprised CD45RO-negative cells positively selected for CCR7, excluding terminally differentiated effector memory CD45RA+ cells. Donation came from healthy HIV-negative adults that had no recent acute infections or vaccinations. About this clone itself: Its antigen is still unknown.

Assay: immunoSEQ multiplex PCR; the TCRdb copy retains only in-frame clones and omits some. Of about 2 million clones listed, approximately 94% were seen once; the top ten hold 0.9% to 1.3%. What was sequenced was naive CD8+ T cells sorted from blood. The V gene is TRBV7-2, the J gene TRBJ2-1; the D is unclear. This receptor was obtained from a young man in good health. The CDR3 loop reads CASSQLWGSYNEQFF. The CDR3 DNA follows: TGTGCCAGCAGCCAATTGTGGGGCTCCTACAATGAGCAGTTCTTC.